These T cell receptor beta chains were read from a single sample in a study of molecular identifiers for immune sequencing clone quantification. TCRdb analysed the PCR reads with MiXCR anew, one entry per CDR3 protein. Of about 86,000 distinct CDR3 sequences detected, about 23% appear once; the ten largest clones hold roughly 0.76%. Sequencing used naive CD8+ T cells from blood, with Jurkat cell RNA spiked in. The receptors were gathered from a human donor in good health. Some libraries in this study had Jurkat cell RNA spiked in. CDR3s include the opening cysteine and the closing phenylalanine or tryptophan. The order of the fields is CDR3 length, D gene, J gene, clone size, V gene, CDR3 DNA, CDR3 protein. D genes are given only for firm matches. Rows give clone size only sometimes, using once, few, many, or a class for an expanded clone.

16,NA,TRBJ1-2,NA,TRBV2,TGTGCCAGCAGTGAAGCGTCCGGCGGACTAAGCTTGGGCCACACCTTC,CASSEASGGLSLGHTF
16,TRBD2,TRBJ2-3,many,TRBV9,TGTGCCAGCAGCGTATGGGCGGGAGAAAGCACAGATACGCAGTATTTT,CASSVWAGESTDTQYF
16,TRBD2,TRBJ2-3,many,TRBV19,TGTGCCAGTACCCCTTCTCTGCGGGGGATCACAGATACGCAGTATTTT,CASTPSLRGITDTQYF
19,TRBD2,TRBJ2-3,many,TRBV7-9,TGTGCCAGCAGCAACTCCCTTACAAGTAGCGGGACGGCCACAGATACGCAGTATTTT,CASSNSLTSSGTATDTQYF
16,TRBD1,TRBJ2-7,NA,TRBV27,TGTGCCAGCAGCCAAGAGACAGGGGCCAGCTCCTACGAGCAGTACTTC,CASSQETGASSYEQYF
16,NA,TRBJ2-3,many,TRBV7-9,TGTGCCAGCAGCCCCCCCTCAGGGTGGAGCACAGATACGCAGTATTTT,CASSPPSGWSTDTQYF
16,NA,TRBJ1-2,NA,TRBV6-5,TGTGCCAGCAGTTACTCGATTTACAGCCTTCCCAGGGGCTACACCTTC,CASSYSIYSLPRGYTF
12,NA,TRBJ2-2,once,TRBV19,TGTGCCAGTACGCGGGGCCCCGGGGAGCTGTTTTTT,CASTRGPGELFF
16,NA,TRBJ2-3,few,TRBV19,TGTGCCAGTAGTATTCATCCGTCGCATAGCACAGATACGCAGTATTTT,CASSIHPSHSTDTQYF
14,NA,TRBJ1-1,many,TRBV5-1,TGCGCCAGCAGCTTGGCCTCTGCGAACACTGAAGCTTTCTTT,CASSLASANTEAFF
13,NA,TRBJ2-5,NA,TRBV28,TGTGCCAGCGGGCCAGGCTTACAAGAGACCCAGTACTTC,CASGPGLQETQYF
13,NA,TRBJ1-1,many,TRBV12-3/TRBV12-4,TGTGCCAGCAGTTCTTCCGGGGTACAGCGAGCTTTCTTT,CASSSSGVQRAFF
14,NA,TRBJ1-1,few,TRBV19,TGTGCCAGTAGCTACACGACGGGTTACACTGAAGCTTTCTTT,CASSYTTGYTEAFF
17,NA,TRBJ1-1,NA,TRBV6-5,TGTGCCAGCAGTTCGGGTCCTTTGGACAGTACGAACACTGAAGCTTTCTTT,CASSSGPLDSTNTEAFF
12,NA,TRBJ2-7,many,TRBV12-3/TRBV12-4,TGTGCCAGCAGGTTCTCTGGGGGCGAGCAGTACTTC,CASRFSGGEQYF
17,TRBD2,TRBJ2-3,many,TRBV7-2,TGTACACCCTGGGTGATTCCGGCGGGAGGCGGTCGAGATACGCAGTATTTT,CTPWVIPAGGGRDTQYF
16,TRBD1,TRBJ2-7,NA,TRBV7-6,TGTGCCTGCAGCTACTACCCGACGGACAGGGCCTACGAGCAGTACTTC,CACSYYPTDRAYEQYF
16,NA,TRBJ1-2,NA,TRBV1,TGCACCAGCAGCCAAGAGACGGGGTGCATTCCCTATGGCTACACCTTC,CTSSQETGCIPYGYTF
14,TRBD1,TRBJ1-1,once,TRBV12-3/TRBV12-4,TGTGCCAGCAGTGATTCGGACAGGGGCGCTGAAGCTTTCTTT,CASSDSDRGAEAFF
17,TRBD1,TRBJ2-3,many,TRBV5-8,TGTGCCAGCAGCTTCGTCCTCGGGACAGGGTACACAGATACGCAGTATTTT,CASSFVLGTGYTDTQYF
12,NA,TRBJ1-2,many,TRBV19,TGTGCCAGTAGTATAGGAGGACCCGGCTACACCTTC,CASSIGGPGYTF
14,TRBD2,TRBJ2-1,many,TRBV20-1,TGCAGTGCCCGGGCTAGCGGGACCTACAATGAGCAGTTCTTC,CSARASGTYNEQFF
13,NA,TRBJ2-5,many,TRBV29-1,TGCAGCGTTGAAGTGCCAGATAGAGAGACCCAGTACTTC,CSVEVPDRETQYF
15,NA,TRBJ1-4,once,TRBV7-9,TGTGCCAGCAGGTTACCTTTTGGAGCGAATGAAAAACTGTTTTTT,CASRLPFGANEKLFF
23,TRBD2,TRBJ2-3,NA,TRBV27,TGTGCCAGCAGTTTATGGGGCCCCACTAGCGGGGGGGCCGTGGGTTCCTTCTCGGATACGCAGTATTTT,CASSLWGPTSGGAVGSFSDTQYF